The rows below give T cell receptor beta chains drawn from one sample of a study of T cells in localized non-small cell lung cancer. This table comes from immunoSEQ multiplex PCR, and its TCRdb copy is limited to in-frame clones, with some not included. The table has 1,500 to 2,000 clones, about 20% seen once. The sample here was normal lung tissue next to the tumor, taken before any cancer treatment. The origin of the receptors is a male donor at least 60 years old with stage I lung adenocarcinoma. Each CDR3 is given with its conserved first and last residue. The D gene is left open where the match is weak. The size field is filled for only some rows; it gives once, few, many or a size class.

TRBD2 TRBJ2-2 TRBV5-1 NA CASSKLAGENTGELFF TGCGCCAGCAGCAAACTAGCGGGGGAAAACACCGGGGAGCTGTTTTTT
NA TRBJ2-6 TRBV6-8 medium-sized CASSGGQSPSGANVLTF TGTGCCAGCAGTGGCGGACAGTCTCCCTCTGGGGCCAACGTCCTGACTTTC
NA TRBJ1-2 TRBV9 few CASSDAGRPKWDYGYTF TGTGCCAGCAGCGACGCTGGGCGGCCGAAGTGGGACTATGGCTACACCTTC
TRBD1 TRBJ1-2 TRBV9 few CASSEGTANNYGYTF TGTGCCAGCAGTGAAGGGACAGCGAATAACTATGGCTACACCTTC
NA TRBJ1-1 TRBV19 NA CASREGTEAFF TGTGCCAGTAGAGAAGGAACTGAAGCTTTCTTT
NA TRBJ1-6 TRBV5-1 NA CASSDGTPDNSPLHF TGCGCCAGCAGCGACGGGACACCAGATAATTCACCCCTCCACTTT
NA TRBJ2-2 TRBV11-3 medium-sized CASSRGGWGTGELFF TGTGCCAGCAGCCGTGGGGGGTGGGGCACCGGGGAGCTGTTTTTT
NA TRBJ2-1 TRBV10-3 NA CAISESKASAYNEQFF TGTGCCATCAGTGAGTCAAAGGCTAGCGCGTACAATGAGCAGTTCTTC
TRBD1 TRBJ1-1 TRBV29-1 NA CSGGQGAPTEAFF TGCAGCGGCGGACAGGGAGCCCCCACTGAAGCTTTCTTT
NA TRBJ1-1 TRBV19 few CASSPLGAGHAEAFF TGTGCCAGTAGTCCGCTTGGGGCAGGTCATGCTGAAGCTTTCTTT
TRBD1 TRBJ1-2 TRBV30 once CVCPGQGGSYGYTF TGTGTCTGCCCGGGACAGGGGGGCTCCTATGGCTACACCTTC
TRBD1 TRBJ1-4 TRBV18 NA CASSPPTGSEKLFF TGTGCCAGCTCACCACCGACAGGGAGCGAAAAACTGTTTTTT
NA TRBJ2-1 TRBV12-5 NA CASGEEGAGEQFF TGTGCTAGTGGAGAGGAGGGGGCGGGCGAGCAGTTCTTC
NA TRBJ1-6 TRBV30 few CAWGQSSYNSPLHF TGTGCCTGGGGACAAAGCTCCTATAATTCACCCCTCCACTTT
NA TRBJ1-1 TRBV5-1 NA CASSPSTGWNTEAFF TGCGCCAGCAGCCCTTCTACAGGGTGGAACACTGAAGCTTTCTTT
NA TRBJ1-5 TRBV23-1 few CASSRRSVDSNQPQHF TGCGCCAGCAGCCGACGGTCGGTAGATAGCAATCAGCCCCAGCATTTT
NA TRBJ1-5 TRBV1 few CASSKGQFSNQPQHF TGCGCCAGCAGCAAAGGACAGTTTAGCAATCAGCCCCAGCATTTT
NA TRBJ1-1 TRBV19 large CASVSLKTDAEAFF TGTGCCAGTGTTTCTTTAAAAACGGACGCTGAAGCTTTCTTT
NA TRBJ2-3 TRBV5-1 once CASSRIPDTSTDTQYF TGCGCCAGCAGCCGAATCCCGGACACCTCCACAGATACGCAGTATTTT
NA TRBJ1-6 TRBV11-3 NA CASSSRGDNSPLHF TGTGCCAGCAGCTCACGGGGGGACAATTCACCCCTCCACTTT
TRBD2 TRBJ2-2 TRBV29-1 NA CSVGTGTGGTGELFF TGCAGCGTTGGGACCGGGACGGGGGGCACCGGGGAGCTGTTTTTT
TRBD1 TRBJ1-1 TRBV5-1 NA CASSLQPGTGMNTEAFF TGCGCCAGCAGCCTACAACCAGGGACAGGCATGAACACTGAAGCTTTCTTT
NA TRBJ1-2 TRBV6-8 NA CASSSGTSYGYTF TGTGCCAGCAGTTCCGGGACAAGCTATGGCTACACCTTC
NA TRBJ1-5 TRBV30 few CAWSVPGLLNQPQHF TGTGCCTGGAGTGTACCCGGGCTTCTCAATCAGCCCCAGCATTTT
NA TRBJ1-3 TRBV30 few CAWSAPIAGNTIYF TGTGCCTGGAGTGCTCCGATTGCTGGAAACACCATATATTTT
NA TRBJ1-1 TRBV6-8 few CASSEIQGSAEAFF TGTGCCAGCAGTGAGATCCAGGGGAGCGCTGAAGCTTTCTTT
NA TRBJ2-3 TRBV14 NA CASSLWTGSDTQYF TGTGCCAGCAGCCTCTGGACCGGCTCAGATACGCAGTATTTT
TRBD1 TRBJ1-3 TRBV9 NA CASSLGQGLSGNTIYF TGTGCCAGCAGCCTGGGACAGGGCCTCTCTGGAAACACCATATATTTT
NA TRBJ2-7 TRBV6-8 few CASSVTGPFGSYEQYF TGTGCCAGCAGTGTGACAGGACCCTTTGGCTCCTACGAGCAGTACTTC